The clone carrying this T cell receptor (beta chain) was recorded many times. The data were taken from a study of T cells in Graves' hyperthyroidism and ophthalmopathy. Newly diagnosed patients aged 18 to 65 had hyperthyroidism of under 2 months' duration. Amplification of TCR beta CDR3 regions was performed using RNA transcripts as template. Researchers ran a first-round RT-PCR on the TCR CDR3 using the HTBI primer set. TCRdb itself ran the multiplex PCR reads through MiXCR, one entry per CDR3 protein. The sample carries about 620,000 distinct CDR3 sequences, around 15% recorded once. Germline CDR1 MNHNS, CDR2 SASEGT. CDR3 length: 15 amino acids. Trimming shortened V by 8 bases and J by 4 bases, and 20 bases separated the two germline ends.

Sequencing was carried out using blood. The receptor comes from a woman in her twenties or thirties with Graves' hyperthyroidism. The V and J genes are TRBV6-1 and TRBJ1-1, with D uncertain. This CDR3 is CASCQSSGGATEAFF. As DNA, the CDR3 is TGTGCCAGCTGTCAGTCGTCGGGAGGTGCCACTGAAGCTTTCTTT.